The rows below give T cell receptor beta chains drawn from one sample of a study of blood T cell repertoires in COVID-19. Profiling relied on immunoSEQ multiplex PCR, and the TCRdb table lists in-frame clones only, not all of them. The table includes under 250,000 clones, around four fifths detected once. The specimen sequenced was peripheral blood. The receptors here all came from a man aged 50 to 60 with active or convalescent COVID-19. Each CDR3 is given with its conserved first and last residue. The D gene is left open where the match is weak. The listing skips clone size in some rows; elsewhere it reads once, few, many or a size class.

V gene: TRBV19
D gene: -
J gene: TRBJ1-1
clone size: -
CDR3 protein: CASSIGPRGAGAFF
CDR3 DNA: TGTGCCAGTAGTATAGGGCCCCGGGGGGCTGGCGCTTTCTTT

V gene: TRBV5-6
D gene: TRBD1
J gene: TRBJ1-5
clone size: -
CDR3 protein: CASSRYLEQGNNQPQHF
CDR3 DNA: TGTGCCAGCAGCCGATATTTAGAACAGGGGAATAACCAGCCCCAGCATTTT

V gene: TRBV5-4
D gene: TRBD2
J gene: TRBJ2-3
clone size: -
CDR3 protein: CASSLGGGSRTDTQYF
CDR3 DNA: TGTGCCAGCAGCTTGGGCGGGGGGTCGCGCACAGATACGCAGTATTTT

V gene: TRBV4-2
D gene: TRBD1
J gene: TRBJ1-1
clone size: few
CDR3 protein: CASSQDRGHVGEAFF
CDR3 DNA: TGTGCCAGCAGCCAAGACAGGGGGCATGTTGGGGAAGCTTTCTTT

V gene: TRBV9
D gene: TRBD2
J gene: TRBJ2-1
clone size: -
CDR3 protein: CASSARLAGGPFNEQFF
CDR3 DNA: TGTGCCAGCAGCGCCCGACTAGCGGGGGGGCCTTTTAATGAGCAGTTCTTC

V gene: TRBV7-3
D gene: TRBD1
J gene: TRBJ2-6
clone size: -
CDR3 protein: CASSLNPHRGSGANVLTF
CDR3 DNA: TGTGCCAGCAGCTTAAACCCTCACAGGGGCTCTGGGGCCAACGTCCTGACTTTC

V gene: TRBV5-8
D gene: -
J gene: TRBJ1-2
clone size: -
CDR3 protein: CASSLGGTYGYTF
CDR3 DNA: TGTGCCAGCAGCTTAGGAGGGACCTATGGCTACACCTTC

V gene: TRBV9
D gene: -
J gene: TRBJ2-2
clone size: -
CDR3 protein: CASSVDWGRTGELFF
CDR3 DNA: TGTGCCAGCAGCGTAGACTGGGGCCGCACCGGGGAGCTGTTTTTT

V gene: TRBV7-8
D gene: TRBD2
J gene: TRBJ2-7
clone size: once
CDR3 protein: CASSPREGGLAEQYF
CDR3 DNA: TGTGCCAGCAGCCCCCGGGAGGGAGGGCTGGCCGAGCAGTACTTC

V gene: TRBV10-3
D gene: -
J gene: TRBJ1-5
clone size: -
CDR3 protein: CATAGIGNQPQHF
CDR3 DNA: TGTGCCACCGCAGGGATAGGGAATCAGCCCCAGCATTTT

V gene: TRBV6-6
D gene: TRBD1
J gene: TRBJ2-2
clone size: -
CDR3 protein: CASSGRGQGNTGELFF
CDR3 DNA: TGTGCCAGCAGCGGGCGGGGACAGGGGAACACCGGGGAGCTGTTTTTT

V gene: TRBV19
D gene: -
J gene: TRBJ2-7
clone size: -
CDR3 protein: CASSNPGQGSYEQYF
CDR3 DNA: TGTGCCAGTAGTAACCCAGGCCAGGGGTCCTACGAGCAGTACTTC

V gene: TRBV14
D gene: TRBD1
J gene: TRBJ1-4
clone size: -
CDR3 protein: CASSLSRGRGEKLFF
CDR3 DNA: TGTGCCAGCAGCCTCTCCAGGGGGCGGGGTGAAAAACTGTTTTTT

V gene: TRBV30
D gene: -
J gene: TRBJ1-5
clone size: -
CDR3 protein: CAWGSGVLQPQHF
CDR3 DNA: TGTGCCTGGGGTTCAGGGGTACTACAGCCCCAGCATTTT

V gene: TRBV7-6
D gene: -
J gene: TRBJ2-7
clone size: -
CDR3 protein: CASSMGLTATGYEQYF
CDR3 DNA: TGTGCCAGCAGCATGGGACTTACTGCTACGGGCTACGAGCAGTACTTC

V gene: TRBV12-3/TRBV12-4
D gene: -
J gene: TRBJ1-1
clone size: -
CDR3 protein: CASTTGLNTEAFF
CDR3 DNA: TGTGCCAGCACCACAGGTTTGAACACTGAAGCTTTCTTT

V gene: TRBV10-3
D gene: -
J gene: TRBJ1-5
clone size: once
CDR3 protein: CAISDQGSSNQPQHF
CDR3 DNA: TGTGCCATCAGTGATCAAGGGAGTAGCAATCAGCCCCAGCATTTT

V gene: TRBV20-1
D gene: TRBD1
J gene: TRBJ2-2
clone size: -
CDR3 protein: CSASGTGAAGELFF
CDR3 DNA: TGCAGTGCTAGTGGGACAGGGGCTGCGGGGGAGCTGTTTTTT

V gene: TRBV3-1/TRBV3-2
D gene: TRBD1
J gene: TRBJ1-5
clone size: -
CDR3 protein: CASSQGTGGSNQPQHF
CDR3 DNA: TGTGCCAGCAGCCAAGGGACAGGGGGCTCCAATCAGCCCCAGCATTTT

V gene: TRBV5-1
D gene: TRBD2
J gene: TRBJ2-3
clone size: -
CDR3 protein: CASKRVAGGADTQYF
CDR3 DNA: TGCGCCAGCAAGAGAGTAGCGGGAGGGGCAGATACGCAGTATTTT

V gene: TRBV10-1
D gene: TRBD1
J gene: TRBJ2-7
clone size: -
CDR3 protein: CASSAQGAREQYF
CDR3 DNA: TGCGCCAGCAGTGCCCAGGGGGCGAGGGAGCAGTACTTC

V gene: TRBV24-1
D gene: TRBD1
J gene: TRBJ1-2
clone size: -
CDR3 protein: CATSEPGQGSGYTF
CDR3 DNA: TGTGCCACCAGTGAACCGGGACAGGGCTCTGGCTACACCTTC

V gene: TRBV6-6
D gene: -
J gene: TRBJ1-3
clone size: -
CDR3 protein: CASSYPQRETTIYF
CDR3 DNA: TGTGCCAGCAGTTACCCCCAACGGGAAACAACCATATATTTT

V gene: TRBV6-5
D gene: TRBD1
J gene: TRBJ1-3
clone size: -
CDR3 protein: CASIGDRERLNTIYF
CDR3 DNA: TGTGCCAGCATCGGGGACAGAGAGAGACTAAACACCATATATTTT

V gene: TRBV9
D gene: -
J gene: TRBJ2-1
clone size: -
CDR3 protein: CASSVGRGSWNEQFF
CDR3 DNA: TGTGCCAGCAGCGTAGGTAGGGGCAGTTGGAATGAGCAGTTCTTC

V gene: TRBV19
D gene: TRBD1
J gene: TRBJ1-5
clone size: -
CDR3 protein: CASSPNRGIGNQPQHF
CDR3 DNA: TGTGCCAGTAGTCCGAACAGGGGTATTGGCAATCAGCCCCAGCATTTT

V gene: TRBV11-2
D gene: TRBD2
J gene: TRBJ2-3
clone size: -
CDR3 protein: CASSSLAGSGSTDTQYF
CDR3 DNA: TGTGCCAGCAGCTCACTAGCGGGGTCAGGGTCGACAGATACGCAGTATTTT

V gene: TRBV19
D gene: -
J gene: TRBJ1-3
clone size: -
CDR3 protein: CASSDTGTFGNTIYF
CDR3 DNA: TGTGCCAGTTCCGACACCGGGACATTCGGAAACACCATATATTTT

V gene: TRBV5-1
D gene: TRBD1
J gene: TRBJ2-6
clone size: once
CDR3 protein: CASSGAGTGTGANVLTF
CDR3 DNA: TGCGCCAGCAGCGGCGCCGGGACAGGGACTGGGGCCAACGTCCTGACTTTC

V gene: TRBV11-2
D gene: TRBD2
J gene: TRBJ2-2
clone size: -
CDR3 protein: CASSLVSSGNGELFF
CDR3 DNA: TGTGCCAGCAGCTTAGTTTCTAGCGGGAATGGGGAGCTGTTTTTT

V gene: TRBV10-3
D gene: TRBD2
J gene: TRBJ2-3
clone size: -
CDR3 protein: CAISERGRLAHTDTQYF
CDR3 DNA: TGTGCCATCAGTGAGCGGGGGAGACTAGCCCACACAGATACGCAGTATTTT

V gene: TRBV6-5
D gene: -
J gene: TRBJ2-5
clone size: -
CDR3 protein: CATEGGGRQTQYF
CDR3 DNA: TGTGCCACCGAGGGAGGAGGTCGACAGACCCAGTACTTC

V gene: TRBV5-4
D gene: -
J gene: TRBJ1-1
clone size: -
CDR3 protein: CASSLAGRLGGLGTRGAFF
CDR3 DNA: TGTGCCAGCAGCTTGGCCGGGAGGTTGGGAGGATTGGGGACCCGTGGAGCTTTCTTT

V gene: TRBV6-5
D gene: -
J gene: TRBJ1-2
clone size: -
CDR3 protein: CASSYSSLYGYTF
CDR3 DNA: TGTGCCAGCAGTTACTCGAGTCTGTATGGCTACACCTTC

V gene: TRBV2
D gene: TRBD1
J gene: TRBJ2-1
clone size: -
CDR3 protein: CASPRTGYNEQFF
CDR3 DNA: TGTGCCAGCCCCAGGACAGGATACAATGAGCAGTTCTTC

V gene: TRBV7-9
D gene: TRBD1
J gene: TRBJ2-1
clone size: -
CDR3 protein: CASSSRRPGTGVNEQFF
CDR3 DNA: TGTGCCAGCAGCTCGCGAAGGCCTGGAACAGGGGTCAATGAGCAGTTCTTC

V gene: TRBV6-5
D gene: TRBD1
J gene: TRBJ1-2
clone size: -
CDR3 protein: CASRTDRGINYGYTF
CDR3 DNA: TGTGCCAGCAGGACAGACAGGGGGATTAACTATGGCTACACCTTC

V gene: TRBV7-2
D gene: -
J gene: TRBJ1-6
clone size: -
CDR3 protein: CASSLDQGTPLHF
CDR3 DNA: TGTGCCAGCAGCTTGGATCAGGGGACACCCCTCCACTTT

V gene: TRBV7-3
D gene: TRBD2
J gene: TRBJ2-2
clone size: -
CDR3 protein: CASSLESGGRGGELFF
CDR3 DNA: TGTGCCAGCAGCTTAGAATCGGGAGGGCGCGGCGGGGAGCTGTTTTTT

V gene: TRBV4-1
D gene: TRBD2
J gene: TRBJ2-7
clone size: -
CDR3 protein: CASSQDRPAGLSYEQYF
CDR3 DNA: TGCGCCAGCAGCCAAGATCGCCCAGCGGGGTTGTCCTACGAGCAGTACTTC

V gene: TRBV7-2
D gene: TRBD2
J gene: TRBJ2-3
clone size: -
CDR3 protein: CASSVDGGRMDTQYF
CDR3 DNA: TGTGCCAGCAGCGTAGACGGCGGGAGGATGGATACGCAGTATTTT

V gene: TRBV28
D gene: TRBD1
J gene: TRBJ1-2
clone size: -
CDR3 protein: CASRRDSYGYTF
CDR3 DNA: TGTGCCAGCAGGCGGGACAGCTATGGCTACACCTTC

V gene: TRBV5-1
D gene: TRBD2
J gene: TRBJ2-1
clone size: -
CDR3 protein: CASSLAKREGQFF
CDR3 DNA: TGCGCCAGCAGCTTGGCCAAGCGGGAAGGGCAGTTCTTC

V gene: TRBV7-8
D gene: -
J gene: TRBJ1-2
clone size: few
CDR3 protein: CASSLGGPAGCTF
CDR3 DNA: TGTGCCAGCAGCTTAGGGGGGCCCGCGGGCTGCACCTTC

V gene: TRBV12-3/TRBV12-4
D gene: -
J gene: TRBJ1-4
clone size: -
CDR3 protein: CASSLREKLFF
CDR3 DNA: TGTGCCAGCAGTCTACGTGAAAAACTGTTTTTT

V gene: TRBV3-1/TRBV3-2
D gene: TRBD2
J gene: TRBJ2-7
clone size: -
CDR3 protein: CASSSQTGGTDEQYF
CDR3 DNA: TGTGCCAGCAGCTCACAGACGGGGGGTACGGACGAGCAGTACTTC

V gene: TRBV6-5
D gene: -
J gene: TRBJ1-2
clone size: few
CDR3 protein: CASSPTGSYGYTF
CDR3 DNA: TGTGCCAGCAGTCCCACAGGGAGCTATGGCTACACCTTC

V gene: TRBV19
D gene: -
J gene: TRBJ2-1
clone size: once
CDR3 protein: CATTPEGSHYNEQFF
CDR3 DNA: TGTGCCACCACTCCGGAGGGCAGCCACTACAATGAGCAGTTCTTC

V gene: TRBV6-6
D gene: -
J gene: TRBJ1-2
clone size: -
CDR3 protein: CASSSAGKMDGYTF
CDR3 DNA: TGTGCCAGCAGTTCTGCCGGGAAAATGGATGGCTACACCTTC

V gene: TRBV4-1
D gene: -
J gene: TRBJ1-6
clone size: -
CDR3 protein: CASSSWRDPNSPLHF
CDR3 DNA: TGCGCCAGCAGCAGTTGGAGAGACCCTAATTCACCCCTCCACTTT

V gene: TRBV3-1/TRBV3-2
D gene: TRBD2
J gene: TRBJ2-1
clone size: -
CDR3 protein: CASSPGGETGSSYNEQFF
CDR3 DNA: TGTGCCAGCAGCCCGGGGGGAGAGACGGGGAGCTCCTACAATGAGCAGTTCTTC